This TCR beta chain was captured in a study of a mutant IDH1 vaccine in newly diagnosed glioma. Overall study context: Patients had eight vaccinations, in weeks 1, 3, 5, 7, 11, 15, 19 and 23.

Sample time point: week 5, during vaccination. One vaccine dose held 300 ug of mutant IDH1 20-mer peptide and came with topical imiquimod. The CDR3 extends over 13 amino acids. With 11 bases clipped from V and 2 bases from J, the junction kept 9 bases outside the gene matches. CDR1 is MDHEN, CDR2 SYDVKM, per germline. Notes on this clone: The antigen is not known.

TCRdb keeps only in-frame clones here, not all; method: immunoSEQ multiplex PCR. The table includes about 60,000 clones, 80% to 90% detected once. The TCR originated in a woman aged 50 to 65 with glioma. The sequences come from PBMCs, collected from a glioma patient whose treatment included an IDH1 peptide vaccine. The genes are TRBV28 and TRBJ2-7; 7 bases fit TRBD2. CDR3 nucleotides: TGTGCCGGGGGGGGGACGGCAACCTACGAGCAGTACTTC. Translated, it gives CAGGGTATYEQYF. Drawing the rest from reference TRBV28 and TRBJ2-7, the complete variable domain is DVKVTQSSRYLVKRTGEKVFLECVQDMDHENMFWYRQDPGLGLRLIYFSYDVKMKEKGDIPEGYSVSREKKERFSLILESASTNQTSMYLCAGGGTATYEQYFGPGTRLTVT.